Below, 25 T cell receptor beta chains from the same sample are listed, as sequenced in a study of sequential checkpoint blockade in melanoma (dated by TCRdb to between 2018 and 2020). In light of the paper, this sample's treatment or condition label describes: randomized to nivolumab then ipilimumab (arm A) or the reverse (arm B). Library preparation was by the immunoSEQ multiplex PCR assay. TCRdb's version of the immuneACCESS table is confined to in-frame rearrangements and falls short of the full clone set. An unresolved V gene accounts for under half of the shortfall where checked; the remainder is of unknown origin. The sample yields about 18,000 clones; more than 65% were counted once. 4.8% of the sample belongs to the ten largest clones. The sample consisted of tumor tissue (inferred from file names), taken from a patient given nivolumab and ipilimumab in sequence. Receptors originate from a human donor with melanoma.

The chain links TRBV2 to TRBJ1-4; TRBD1 matches at 9 bases. Germline-derived CDR1 and CDR2 are SNHLY and FYNNEI. The ends lost 10 bases at V and 6 bases at J; junction bases unmatched: 6. There are 13 residues in the CDR3. The CDR3 loop reads CATHRGRDEKLFF. In DNA form, the CDR3 reads TGTGCCACCCACAGGGGGCGGGATGAAAAACTGTTTTTT.

The gene calls are TRBV1 and TRBJ2-3; TRBD2, the table's D call, lacks a check against the DNA. TRBV1 is a listed pseudogene. The CDR3 loop spans 17 amino acids. The CDR3 nucleotides are TGCGCCAGCAGCCAAGAGGGTAGCGGGGCGGGCACAGATACGCAGTATTTT. Its protein is CASSQEGSGAGTDTQYF.

This clone came up a few times. The chain uses TRBV6-8 and TRBJ2-6; D is perhaps TRBD1 (5 bases). V was clipped by 8 bases and J by 1 base, with 9 bases between them. This CDR3 is 14 amino acids long. Per the germline V gene, CDR1 is MNHGY and CDR2 is SAAAGT. Here the CDR3 reads CASGRDSGANVLTF. The CDR3 DNA reads as TGTGCCAGCGGCAGGGATTCTGGGGCCAACGTCCTGACTTTC.

The rearrangement joins TRBV15 to TRBJ2-3, with TRBD1 matching over 9 bases. Germline V gene data show CDR1 as LNHNV and CDR2 as YYDKDF (reference sequence). This CDR3 comprises 14 residues. The V segment lost 2 bases and the J segment 5 bases; nucleotides outside the gene matches: 2. The CDR3 region is CATSRRQGVDTQYF. In DNA, the CDR3 is TGTGCCACCAGCAGAAGACAGGGGGTAGATACGCAGTATTTT.

The chain carries TRBV29-1 and TRBJ1-2, with D possibly matching TRBD1 (5 bases). CDR1 is SQVTM, CDR2 ANQGSEA, per germline. Trimming took 0 bases from V and 8 from J, leaving 13 bases between them. This CDR3 spans 13 amino acids. The CDR3 sequence is CSVEDRVSSGYTF. The CDR3 nucleotides are TGCAGCGTTGAAGACAGGGTGTCTTCCGGCTACACCTTC.

The sample holds a few counts of this clone. This rearrangement joins TRBV28 to TRBJ1-1; D remains ambiguous. V lost 2 bases and J 5 bases, leaving 12 bases between the germline ends. The V gene's germline CDR1 is MDHEN and CDR2 SYDVKM. The CDR3 is made up of 14 amino acids. The DNA of the CDR3 is TGTGCCAGCAGTTTAACTGGCAGGAGGACTGAAGCTTTCTTT. This encodes CASSLTGRRTEAFF.

This chain uses TRBV30 with TRBJ1-3; no clear D gene. The CDR3 loop spans 14 amino acids. The germline V and J ends were trimmed by 7 bases and 0 bases, with 13 bases remaining between them. Germline CDR1 is GTSNPN and CDR2 is SVGIG (reference sequence). The CDR3 DNA sequence: TGTGCCTCCTCCCAAGGCAGCTCTGGAAACACCATATATTTT. Translated, it gives CASSQGSSGNTIYF.

The V gene is TRBV18, the J gene TRBJ1-2, with TRBD1 matching over 7 bases. CDR1 and CDR2 from the germline V gene are KGHSH and LQKENI. The trim removed 5 bases at V and 4 bases at J, leaving 1 base unmatched. The CDR3 has 12 amino acids. The CDR3 is CASSGTVYGYTF. The CDR3 nucleotides read TGTGCCAGCTCAGGGACAGTCTATGGCTACACCTTC. The full variable domain, rest sourced from reference TRBV18 and TRBJ1-2, is NAGVMQNPRHLVRRRGQEARLRCSPMKGHSHVYWYRQLPEEGLKFMVYLQKENIIDESGMPKERFSAEFPKEGPSILRIQQVVRGDSAAYFCASSGTVYGYTFGSGTRLTVV.

The chain recombines TRBV11-3 with TRBJ2-7; D is perhaps TRBD1 or TRBD2 (5 bases each). V was shortened by 3 bases and J by 0 bases, with 15 bases between the two germline ends. The CDR3 spans 16 residues. Germline CDR1 SGHNT, CDR2 YENEEA. The CDR3, as DNA: TGTGCCAGCAGCTTGGGGCGGGCCCGAAGCTCCTACGAGCAGTACTTC. This encodes CASSLGRARSSYEQYF.

This chain links TRBV18 with TRBJ2-1; TRBD1 matches at 10 bases. The CDR3 is made up of 15 amino acids. Germline-derived CDR1 and CDR2 are KGHSH and LQKENI. With 6 bases clipped from V and 6 bases from J, the junction kept 8 bases outside the gene matches. Here the CDR3 reads CASSALDRGFNEQFF. Here the CDR3 DNA reads TGTGCCAGCTCGGCCCTGGACAGGGGGTTCAATGAGCAGTTCTTC.

J is TRBJ2-5 and V is TRBV6-8; TRBD1 matches at 11 bases. CDR3 size: 16 residues. J lost 4 bases, V lost 5 bases, and 9 bases had no gene match. Germline V gene data show CDR1 as MNHGY and CDR2 as SAAAGT. The CDR3 sequence is CASSDRRTGGTETQYF. In DNA, the CDR3 is TGTGCCAGCAGTGATAGGAGGACAGGGGGCACAGAGACCCAGTACTTC.

The chain employs TRBV13 and TRBJ1-1; D is unclear. Germline assignment: CDR1 PRHDT and CDR2 FYEKMQ (reference sequence). The germline V and J ends were trimmed by 2 bases and 3 bases, with 19 bases remaining between them. This CDR3 has 17 residues. CDR3 sequence reads: CASSLSVEYALDTEAFF. CDR3 DNA sequence: TGTGCCAGCAGCTTATCAGTCGAATATGCCCTGGACACTGAAGCTTTCTTT.

This clone showed up just a few times. This chain connects TRBV30 to TRBJ2-6; no definite D call. The ends were cut back, 5 bases at V and 1 base at J, with 9 bases in the middle. Germline V CDR1 and CDR2: GTSNPN, SVGIG (reference sequence). This CDR3 has 14 residues. CDR3 loop: CAWAKESGANVLTF. The CDR3 region has the DNA TGTGCCTGGGCGAAGGAATCTGGGGCCAACGTCCTGACTTTC.

J is TRBJ1-2 and V is TRBV28; D gene uncertain. The length of the CDR3 is 12 residues. CDR1 MDHEN and CDR2 SYDVKM come from the germline V gene. Trimming pared 1 base from V and 7 bases from J, leaving 7 bases between. CDR3 residues: CASSLLGIGYTF. The CDR3 nucleotides read TGTGCCAGCAGTTTATTGGGGATTGGCTACACCTTC.

DNA for the CDR3: TGTGCCAGCAGTTACTCTTCAGGGGTACCAAACACTGAAGCTTTCTTT. It is translated as CASSYSSGVPNTEAFF. The chain uses TRBV6-8 and TRBJ1-1, with TRBD1 as a possible D gene (6 bases). Trimming took 0 bases from V and 2 from J, leaving 13 bases between them. The CDR3 consists of 16 residues. CDR1 and CDR2 (germline): MNHGY, SAAAGT.

The chain joins TRBV28 to TRBJ1-2, with D possibly matching TRBD1 (5 bases). This CDR3 has 18 residues. V was clipped by 3 bases and J by 3 bases, with 23 bases between them. Germline loops: CDR1 MDHEN, CDR2 SYDVKM. The CDR3 here is CASSFPGVSGLRDYGYTF. The CDR3 region has the DNA TGTGCCAGCAGTTTCCCCGGGGTTTCGGGGCTTCGAGACTATGGCTACACCTTC.

The chain recombines TRBV6-8 with TRBJ2-7, with TRBD2 as a possible D gene (6 bases). The CDR3 contains 16 residues. Looked up from germline, CDR1 is MNHGY and CDR2 is SAAAGT. Trimming removed 4 bases from V and 5 bases from J, with 21 bases in between. The CDR3 DNA reads as TGTGCCAGCAGTTCCAGGGTCGGACTAACTACGAACGAGCAGTACTTC. Translating it yields CASSSRVGLTTNEQYF.

CDR3 residues: CASSGGGTRADEQFF. The DNA for the CDR3 is TGCGCCAGCAGTGGCGGGGGGACTAGAGCAGATGAGCAGTTCTTC. The rearrangement joins TRBV10-1 to TRBJ2-1; TRBD2 matches 8 bases. CDR3 length equals 15 residues. V was pared by 4 bases and J by 8 bases, with 10 bases of the junction left unmatched. Germline loops: CDR1 WNHNN, CDR2 SYGVQD (reference sequence).

J is TRBJ1-3 and V is TRBV12-2. TRBV12-2 is a listed pseudogene. The CDR3 totals 14 residues. In DNA, the CDR3 is TGTGCCACCTCCTCCTCTAGCTCTGGAAACACCATATATTTT. Translating it yields CATSSSSSGNTIYF.

This clone came up a few times. The rearrangement links TRBV5-1 to TRBJ2-7, with D unclear. The germline V gene encodes CDR1 SGHRS and CDR2 YFSETQ. Trimming removed 3 bases at V and 6 bases at J, with 16 bases between. The CDR3 loop spans 14 amino acids. This chain's CDR3 is CASSSVSGSLEQYF. For the CDR3, the DNA is TGCGCCAGCAGCTCGGTATCCGGATCCCTCGAGCAGTACTTC.

The V call is TRBV13, the J call TRBJ1-2, with 7 bases lining up with TRBD1. This CDR3 contains 14 residues. The V gene's germline CDR1 is PRHDT and CDR2 FYEKMQ (reference sequence). The V segment lost 2 bases and the J segment 7 bases; nucleotides outside the gene matches: 7. For the CDR3, the DNA is TGTGCCAGCAGCTTATGGGAGGGGGCGGTTGGCTACACCTTC. Protein sequence: CASSLWEGAVGYTF.

The CDR3 nucleotides read TGTGCCAGTAGTAGAGGGACAGGAATTAATGAAAAACTGTTTTTT. Its translation is CASSRGTGINEKLFF. The chain links TRBV19 to TRBJ1-4; TRBD1 matches at 8 bases. The V gene end was trimmed by 4 bases and the J gene end by 4 bases; junction bases not matched to a gene: 5. Germline V lookup: CDR1 LNHDA, CDR2 SQIVND (reference sequence). The CDR3 contains 15 residues.

This sequence joins TRBV18 and TRBJ1-1, with D unresolved. Germline V lookup: CDR1 KGHSH, CDR2 LQKENI. The V end lost 2 bases, the J end lost 3 bases, and 7 bases lay between the germline ends. The length of the CDR3 is 13 residues. The CDR3 protein is CASSPAVDTEAFF. CDR3 sequence (DNA): TGTGCCAGCTCACCAGCGGTCGACACTGAAGCTTTCTTT.

The V gene is TRBV5-1, the J gene TRBJ1-1; D perhaps matches TRBD1 (5 bases). The CDR3 runs 15 residues. Trimming shortened V by 0 bases and J by 0 bases, and 9 bases separated the two germline ends. Germline V gene sequence: CDR1 SGHRS, CDR2 YFSETQ. CDR3 in amino acids: CASSLAGWMNTEAFF. CDR3 DNA: TGCGCCAGCAGCTTGGCAGGGTGGATGAACACTGAAGCTTTCTTT.

The genes are TRBV28 and TRBJ1-1; unclear D gene. V was trimmed by 3 bases and J by 3 bases, leaving 8 bases between them. Germline lookup yields CDR1 MDHEN and CDR2 SYDVKM. The CDR3 runs 13 residues. CDR3 sequence: CASSFWQDTEAFF. The DNA of the CDR3 is TGTGCCAGCAGTTTTTGGCAGGACACTGAAGCTTTCTTT.